These T cell receptor beta chains were read from a single sample in a study of T cells in Graves' hyperthyroidism and ophthalmopathy. A single record per CDR3 protein comes from TCRdb applying MiXCR to the multiplex PCR reads. The data hold about 570,000 distinct CDR3 sequences, with 40% to 55% observed a single time. The sequencing input was peripheral blood or thyroid tissue (not recorded which). The receptors come from an adult woman with Graves' disease, either hyperthyroidism or ophthalmopathy (not recorded which). Both conserved end residues are part of each CDR3. The D gene is left open where the match is weak. Some rows mark clone size as missing; the rest say once, few, many or name a class of expanded clone.

v_call	clone_size	d_call	j_call	cdr3_nt	cdr3_aa
TRBV20-1	-	-	TRBJ2-5	TGCAGTGCTAGAGCCCCGGGACGCTCAAGAGAGACCCAGTACTTC	CSARAPGRSRETQYF
TRBV7-9	-	-	TRBJ2-5	TGTGCCAGCAGCTTATACGGGGGACCAGAGACCCAGTACTTC	CASSLYGGPETQYF
TRBV12-3/TRBV12-4	many	-	TRBJ1-2	TGTGCCAGCAGTTTAGGCAGGTTGGACTATGGCTACACCTTC	CASSLGRLDYGYTF
TRBV2	many	-	TRBJ2-7	TGTGCCAGCAGCCTCCGGGACCCGCTCTCCTACGAGCAGTACTTC	CASSLRDPLSYEQYF
TRBV12-3/TRBV12-4	-	-	TRBJ1-2	TGTGCCAGCAGGCCCCAACAACGCCATGGCTACACCTTC	CASRPQQRHGYTF
TRBV15	many	TRBD1	TRBJ1-5	TGTGCCACCAGCCGTGGACAGGACAATCAGCCCCAGCATTTT	CATSRGQDNQPQHF
TRBV5-1	-	-	TRBJ2-1	TGCGCCAGCAGCGTGCAGGAGACTTACAGTGAACAGTTCTTC	CASSVQETYSEQFF
TRBV7-8	many	-	TRBJ1-5	TGTGCCAGCAGCTCATTGAGGGTAACAAAGCAGCCCCAGCATTTT	CASSSLRVTKQPQHF
TRBV7-9	-	TRBD1	TRBJ1-1	TGTGCCAGCAGGCCACAGGGGGTATCGACTTTCTTT	CASRPQGVSTFF
TRBV7-9	-	TRBD2	TRBJ2-7	TGTGCCAGCACTCCCTTTAGGGGTTACCTTAGCGGGCCCTCCCGGGAGCAGTACTTC	CASTPFRGYLSGPSREQYF
TRBV9	many	TRBD1	TRBJ2-6	TGTGCCAGCAGCCCATCGACAGGGACCTCTGGGGCCAACGTCCTGACTTTC	CASSPSTGTSGANVLTF